The clone carrying this TCR beta chain was found once. Its specificity is not known. This entry belongs to a study of shared clonotypes between healthy human individuals. Study-wide points: The naive CD4 repertoires of a handful of donors were compared, and around 5% of clonotypes were shared. As a rule, naive subsets had a larger estimated richness than memory subsets. Large sequencing depth failed to make sorted-subset sequencing complete, rarefaction showed.

The CDR3 has 14 amino acids. The V end was cut by 3 bases, the J end by 2 bases, with 9 bases between. Germline CDR1 is SGHVS and CDR2 is FQNEAQ. Positively selected for CCR7, the CD45RO-negative cells used as naive CD8 cells excluded terminally differentiated effector memory CD45RA+ cells. Here immunoSEQ multiplex PCR was the method, and the copy in TCRdb shows in-frame clones only, minus some. The sample contains millions of clones, about 95% of which appear only once. The gene calls are TRBV7-8 and TRBJ2-3; D remains ambiguous. This TCR derives from a man in his late teens or twenties in good health. The specimen was naive CD8+ T cells sorted from blood. In DNA form, the CDR3 reads TGTGCCAGCAGCTTTTCTACTTCCACAGATACGCAGTATTTT. This encodes CASSFSTSTDTQYF.